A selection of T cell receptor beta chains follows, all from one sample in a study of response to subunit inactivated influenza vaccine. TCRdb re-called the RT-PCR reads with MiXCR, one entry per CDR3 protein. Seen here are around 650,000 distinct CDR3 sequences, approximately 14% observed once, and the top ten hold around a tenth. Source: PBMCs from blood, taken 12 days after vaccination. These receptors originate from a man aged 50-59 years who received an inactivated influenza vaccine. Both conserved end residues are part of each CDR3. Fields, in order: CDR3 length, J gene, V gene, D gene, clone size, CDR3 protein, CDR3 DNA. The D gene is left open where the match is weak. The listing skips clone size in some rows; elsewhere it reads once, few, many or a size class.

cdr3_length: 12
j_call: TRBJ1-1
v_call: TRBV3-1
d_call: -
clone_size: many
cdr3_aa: CASSSRNTEAFF
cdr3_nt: TGTGCCAGCAGCTCCCGCAACACTGAAGCTTTCTTT

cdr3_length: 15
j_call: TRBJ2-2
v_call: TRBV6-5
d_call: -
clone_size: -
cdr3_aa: CASSYHDTNTGELFF
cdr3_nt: TGTGCCAGCAGTTACCACGATACGAACACCGGGGAGCTGTTTTTT

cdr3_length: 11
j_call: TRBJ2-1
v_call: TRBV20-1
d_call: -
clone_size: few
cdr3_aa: CSASLAFEQFF
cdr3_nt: TGCAGTGCTAGCCTAGCGTTTGAGCAGTTCTTC

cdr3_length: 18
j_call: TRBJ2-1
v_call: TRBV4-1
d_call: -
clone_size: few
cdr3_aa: CASSQQIGGAKIYNEQFF
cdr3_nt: TGCGCCAGCAGCCAACAAATTGGAGGGGCGAAGATATACAATGAGCAGTTCTTC

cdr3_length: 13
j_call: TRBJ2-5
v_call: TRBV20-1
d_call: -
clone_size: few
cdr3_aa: CSASFGGMETQYF
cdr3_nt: TGCAGTGCTAGTTTTGGCGGGATGGAGACCCAGTACTTC

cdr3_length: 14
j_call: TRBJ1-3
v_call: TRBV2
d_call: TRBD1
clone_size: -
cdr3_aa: CASRTGTGVNTIYF
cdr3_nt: TGTGCCAGCAGGACCGGGACAGGCGTAAACACCATATATTTT

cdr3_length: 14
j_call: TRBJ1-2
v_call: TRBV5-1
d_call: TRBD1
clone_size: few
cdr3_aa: CASSSTGGIYGYTF
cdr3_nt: TGCGCCAGCAGCTCTACAGGGGGGATCTATGGCTACACCTTC

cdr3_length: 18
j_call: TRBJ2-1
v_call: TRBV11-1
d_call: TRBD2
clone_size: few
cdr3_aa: CASSPETSGSPFYNEQFF
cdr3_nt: TGTGCCAGCAGCCCGGAGACTAGCGGGAGCCCGTTTTACAATGAGCAGTTCTTC

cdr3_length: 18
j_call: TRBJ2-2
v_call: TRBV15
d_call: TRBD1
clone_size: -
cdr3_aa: CATSSSTPGQSRTGELFF
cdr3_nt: TGTGCCACCAGCAGCTCAACACCGGGACAGTCCCGCACCGGGGAGCTGTTTTTT

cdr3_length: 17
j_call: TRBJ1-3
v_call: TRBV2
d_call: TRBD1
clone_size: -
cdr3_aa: CASSEASGQGYGNTIYF
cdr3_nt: TGTGCCAGCAGTGAAGCCTCGGGACAGGGATATGGAAACACCATATATTTT

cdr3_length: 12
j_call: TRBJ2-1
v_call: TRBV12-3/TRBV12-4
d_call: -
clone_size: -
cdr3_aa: CASTGTGNEQFF
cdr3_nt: TGTGCCAGCACAGGGACTGGCAATGAGCAGTTCTTC

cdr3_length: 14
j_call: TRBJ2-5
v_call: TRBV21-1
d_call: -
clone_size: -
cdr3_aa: CASSGRGILETQYF
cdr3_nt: TGTGCCAGCTCCGGGCGGGGGATATTAGAGACCCAGTACTTC

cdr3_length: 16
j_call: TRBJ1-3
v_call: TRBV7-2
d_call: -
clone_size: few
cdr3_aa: CASSSATALSGNTIYF
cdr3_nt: TGTGCCAGCAGCTCAGCAACAGCACTCTCTGGAAACACCATATATTTT

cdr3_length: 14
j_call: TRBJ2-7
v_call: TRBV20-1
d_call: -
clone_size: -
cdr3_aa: CSARKDSGSYEQYF
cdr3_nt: TGCAGTGCCAGGAAGGACAGCGGAAGCTACGAGCAGTACTTC

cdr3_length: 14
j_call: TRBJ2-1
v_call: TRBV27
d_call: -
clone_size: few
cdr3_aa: CASSFLSGDNEQFF
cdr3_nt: TGTGCCAGCAGTTTCCTTAGCGGAGACAATGAGCAGTTCTTC

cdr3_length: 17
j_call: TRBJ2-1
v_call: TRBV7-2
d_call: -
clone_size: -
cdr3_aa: CASSLAARDPPYNEQFF
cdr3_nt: TGTGCCAGCAGCTTAGCGGCGAGGGACCCGCCCTACAATGAGCAGTTCTTC